The entry that follows covers one T cell receptor (beta chain) sequence. What it binds is unknown. This specimen comes from a study of response to subunit inactivated influenza vaccine. General study results and limits: With each seasonal influenza vaccination, the authors suggested, few new T cells are recruited.

CDR1 and CDR2 (germline): ENHRY, SYGVKD. The CDR3 is 16 residues long. V lost 4 bases, J lost 6 bases, and 9 bases stayed unmatched. A single record per CDR3 protein comes from TCRdb applying MiXCR to the RT-PCR reads. In the table there are 650,000 to 800,000 distinct CDR3 sequences, about 15% of which are singletons. This receptor was obtained from a man between 50 and 59 years old who received an inactivated influenza vaccine. The specimen comprised PBMCs from blood, sampled 14 to 15 days before vaccination. This chain uses TRBV10-3 with TRBJ2-1, with 10 bases fitting TRBD1. The CDR3 protein is CAISAVTGGAFNEQFF. The CDR3 DNA follows: TGTGCCATCAGTGCTGTGACAGGGGGCGCGTTCAATGAGCAGTTCTTC.